One sample yielded the 18 T cell receptor beta chains listed below, sequenced in a study of control samples from healthy donors and cancer patients. Method: immunoSEQ multiplex PCR; TCRdb's copy keeps in-frame clones and lacks some. The table has around 100,000 clones, roughly 90% seen once. Input material: blood. The receptor set was obtained from a woman between 45 and 60 years old in good health.

The chain carries TRBV19 and TRBJ2-5, with TRBD2 identical over 10 bases. Germline CDR1 is LNHDA and CDR2 is SQIVND (reference sequence). The CDR3 consists of 13 residues. J lost 5 bases, V lost 6 bases, and 3 bases had no gene match. CDR3: CASRAGGPETQYF. CDR3 nucleotides: TGTGCCAGTAGAGCGGGAGGGCCGGAGACCCAGTACTTC.

The J gene is TRBJ2-1, the V gene TRBV27, with 7 positions matching TRBD1. CDR3 length: 16 residues. Germline CDR1 reads MNHEY; CDR2 reads SMNVEV (reference sequence). V shed 2 bases, J shed 1 base, and the junction held 5 bases outside the gene matches. In nucleotides, the CDR3 is TGTGCCAGCAGTTTACTCAGACAGGGTTCCTACAATGAGCAGTTCTTC. Translating it yields CASSLLRQGSYNEQFF.

The chain couples TRBV6-2 or TRBV6-3 to TRBJ1-1, with 7 bases identical to TRBD1. The V gene end was trimmed by 4 bases and the J gene end by 7 bases; junction bases not matched to a gene: 6. The germline gives CDR1 MNHEY, CDR2 SVGEGT. This CDR3 has 13 residues. In DNA form, the CDR3 reads TGTGCCAGCAGTTTGACAGGGCGGGGTGAAGCTTTCTTT. It specifies CASSLTGRGEAFF.

V gene TRBV5-1 combines with J gene TRBJ1-1; TRBD1 matches 7 bases. The CDR3 consists of 15 residues. CDR1 is SGHRS, CDR2 YFSETQ, per germline. With V trimmed by 4 bases and J by 4 bases, 10 bases remained unmatched. CDR3 coding DNA: TGCGCCAGCAGCCCCGATCAAAGGGGGCGCACTGAAGCTTTCTTT. It translates to CASSPDQRGRTEAFF.

This chain links TRBV29-1 with TRBJ1-1, with 8 bases that match TRBD1. Losses at the gene ends were 5 bases for V and 2 bases for J; bases not matched to a gene: 7. The CDR3 sequence is 14 residues long. The V gene's germline CDR1 is SQVTM and CDR2 ANQGSEA. CDR3 coding DNA: TGCAGCGTTCGGACAGGGATGACCAACACTGAAGCTTTCTTT. Amino acids: CSVRTGMTNTEAFF.

The V call is TRBV10-3, the J call TRBJ1-5; maybe TRBD1 (6 bases). Looked up from germline, CDR1 is ENHRY and CDR2 is SYGVKD. The V end lost 3 bases, the J end lost 0 bases, and 18 bases lay between the germline ends. The CDR3 runs to 18 residues. The CDR3 DNA sequence: TGTGCCATCAGTGAAACTCCGAGGGGGTCTTATAGCAATCAGCCCCAGCATTTT. Its translation: CAISETPRGSYSNQPQHF.

This chain uses TRBV19 with TRBJ1-5; no reliable D call. The length of the CDR3 is 13 residues. Germline V gives CDR1 LNHDA, CDR2 SQIVND (reference sequence). The V and J ends lost 2 bases and 8 bases respectively, with 10 bases between them. The chain's CDR3 is CASSIQTREPQHF. Written as DNA, the CDR3 is TGTGCCAGTAGTATACAAACTCGAGAGCCCCAGCATTTT.

The chain carries TRBV9 and TRBJ1-2; D gene ambiguous. The CDR3 covers 14 residues. CDR1 and CDR2 from the germline V gene are SGDLS and YYNGEE. Trimming left V 0 bases short and J 2 bases short, with 8 bases between. CDR3 in DNA: TGTGCCAGCAGCGTAGGAACGGGAAACTATGGCTACACCTTC. Translated: CASSVGTGNYGYTF.

The V and J genes are TRBV5-4 and TRBJ1-2, with TRBD1 matching over 7 bases. CDR3 length: 13 residues. J lost 1 base, V lost 6 bases, and 3 bases had no gene match. Germline loops: CDR1 SGHNT, CDR2 YYREEE (reference sequence). This CDR3 reads CASTQGVNYGYTF. The CDR3 nucleotides read TGTGCCAGCACTCAGGGGGTTAACTATGGCTACACCTTC.

This chain connects TRBV18 to TRBJ2-5, with TRBD1 as a possible D gene (6 bases). Trimming took 3 bases from V and 1 from J, leaving 12 bases between them. CDR3 length: 15 residues. Germline CDR1 is KGHSH and CDR2 is LQKENI. CDR3: CASSPARTAQETQYF. The CDR3 DNA follows: TGTGCCAGCTCACCCGCTCGGACAGCCCAAGAGACCCAGTACTTC.

V gene TRBV6-5 combines with J gene TRBJ2-5; 10 bases map to TRBD1. V shed 11 bases, J shed 5 bases, and the junction held 14 bases outside the gene matches. This CDR3 spans 15 amino acids. Germline V gene data show CDR1 as MNHEY and CDR2 as SVGAGI. This CDR3 reads CASTPGTGVYETQYF. For the CDR3, the DNA is TGTGCCTCCACCCCCGGGACAGGGGTTTATGAGACCCAGTACTTC.

The rearrangement joins TRBV9 to TRBJ2-7; maybe TRBD1 (6 bases). Germline CDR1 is SGDLS and CDR2 is YYNGEE. This CDR3 region has 14 residues. Between the trimmed V and J ends, which lost 3 bases and 0 bases, there was a span of 10 bases. CDR3 DNA: TGTGCCAGCAGCGCCCGGACAGACTCCTACGAGCAGTACTTC. Translation gives CASSARTDSYEQYF.

The chain is built from TRBV5-6 and TRBJ1-1; 8 bases line up with TRBD1. This CDR3 has 17 residues. CDR1 is SGHDT and CDR2 is YYEEEE in the germline V gene. J was trimmed by 4 bases and V by 3 bases; bases with no gene match: 14. The CDR3 DNA is TGTGCCAGCAGCTCAGTCGGGACAGGAAGGGGACGCACTGAAGCTTTCTTT. Translated, it gives CASSSVGTGRGRTEAFF.

On this clone: One junction end does not reproduce the germline sequence, and a read error may be involved. CDR3 sequence (DNA): TGTGCAAGCAGGGGAGACAATGAGCAGTTCTTC. Amino acid sequence: CASRGDNEQFF. The chain joins TRBV7-9 to TRBJ2-1; D may be TRBD1 (6 bases). CDR3 size: 11 residues. CDR1 is SEHNR and CDR2 is FQNEAQ in the germline V gene (reference sequence).

The chain recombines TRBV4-1 with TRBJ2-2; unclear D gene. Between the trimmed V and J ends, which lost 1 base and 8 bases, there was a span of 8 bases. The CDR3 is made up of 13 amino acids. CDR1 is MGHRA and CDR2 is YSYEKL in the germline V gene. The DNA of the CDR3 is TGCGCCAGCAGCCAAGTTCCTTCTGGGGAGCTGTTTTTT. Its translation: CASSQVPSGELFF.

V usage is TRBV6-5 and J usage is TRBJ2-1, with D uncertain. Trimming pared 4 bases from V and 3 bases from J, leaving 10 bases between. Germline lookup yields CDR1 MNHEY and CDR2 SVGAGI. This CDR3 spans 14 amino acids. CDR3 nucleotide sequence: TGTGCCAGCAGTTCTCGGGCCCGCTACAATGAGCAGTTCTTC. Its translation: CASSSRARYNEQFF.

This rearrangement joins TRBV19 to TRBJ2-7; 8 nucleotides match TRBD1. CDR1 and CDR2 from the germline V gene are LNHDA and SQIVND (reference sequence). The CDR3 runs 13 residues. Trimming took 3 bases from V and 3 from J; bases not matched to a gene: 1. CDR3 sequence reads: CASSIGQGYEQYV. Here the CDR3 DNA reads TGTGCCAGTAGTATCGGACAGGGCTACGAGCAGTACGTC.

V is TRBV7-9 and J is TRBJ2-7, with 7 bases aligning to TRBD1. The length of the CDR3 is 13 residues. V gave up 6 bases and J gave up 3 bases; unmatched junction bases: 5. Germline assignment: CDR1 SEHNR and CDR2 FQNEAQ (reference sequence). The CDR3 protein is CASSSGTVYEQYF. The CDR3 DNA reads as TGTGCCAGCAGTTCCGGGACAGTCTACGAGCAGTACTTC.